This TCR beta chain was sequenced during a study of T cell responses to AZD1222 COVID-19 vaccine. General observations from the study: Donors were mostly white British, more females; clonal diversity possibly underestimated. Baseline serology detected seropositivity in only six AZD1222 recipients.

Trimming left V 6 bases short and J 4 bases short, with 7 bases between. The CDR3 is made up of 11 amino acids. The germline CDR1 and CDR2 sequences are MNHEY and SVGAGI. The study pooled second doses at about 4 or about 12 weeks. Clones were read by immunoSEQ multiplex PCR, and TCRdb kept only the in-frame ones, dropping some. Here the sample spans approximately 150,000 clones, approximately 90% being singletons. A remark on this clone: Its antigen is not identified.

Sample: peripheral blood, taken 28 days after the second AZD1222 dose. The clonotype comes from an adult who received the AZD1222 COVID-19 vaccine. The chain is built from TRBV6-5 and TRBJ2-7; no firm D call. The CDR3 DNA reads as TGTGCCAGCAGATTAGGGTACGAGCAGTACTTC. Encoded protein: CASRLGYEQYF.